This TCR beta chain was profiled in a study of cytomegalovirus exposure and HLA in healthy donors. CDR3 length: 16 residues. Germline V gene lookup returns CDR1 SGHRS and CDR2 YFSETQ. V lost 0 bases to trimming and J lost 1 base, with 13 bases between them. Vbeta (60) and Jbeta (13) primers were used in the PCR. Clones were sequenced by immunoSEQ multiplex PCR, and TCRdb holds only the in-frame ones, with some missing. The sample carries approximately 180,000 clones, more than 85% recorded once. This clone is a singleton in its sample. Its antigen remains unidentified. Whole-study results and caveats: In a later analysis, a missense DCLRE1C variant was linked to TCR beta V- and J-gene trimming. Prediction of most subjects' HLA-A and HLA-B alleles by TCR beta sequences was reportedly accurate. Common viral pathogens were later found to be apparently linked to several of the most significant clusters.

The rearrangement uses TRBV5-1 and TRBJ1-1; D not resolved. This sequence originates from a woman under 30 in good health and CMV-seronegative. The sequenced sample consisted of PBMCs. CDR3 bases: TGCGCCAGCAGCTTGGTTTCAGGCGCAGGGAACACTGAAGCTTTCTTT. Translated: CASSLVSGAGNTEAFF.